A single sample gave rise to the 28 T cell receptor beta chains below, sequenced in a study of identical twins. TCRdb re-analysed the 5' RACE reads in MiXCR, keeping a single row per CDR3 protein. The sample lists about 520,000 distinct CDR3 sequences, 20% to 25% seen once, with about 0.99% in the top ten. This sample was also put to use in a study of T cells expressing NK-cell markers.

Sample: CD4+ T cells sorted from blood. The source is a woman aged 18-35 years in good health.

This clonotype was seen more than once but under ten times. The CDR3 sequence: CSARDLEGRGGYTF. The DNA of the CDR3 is TGCAGTGCTAGAGATCTCGAGGGGCGGGGTGGCTACACCTTC. The chain couples TRBV20-1 to TRBJ1-2; tentative D call: TRBD1 (5 bases). Germline-derived CDR1 and CDR2 are DFQATT and SNEGSKA (reference sequence). Trimming left V 0 bases short and J 7 bases short, with 15 bases between. The CDR3 runs to 14 residues.

This chain joins TRBV7-2 and TRBJ2-3, with D perhaps given as TRBD1 or TRBD2 (5 bases each). The CDR3 runs 14 residues. V was pared by 4 bases and J by 2 bases, with 10 bases between. Germline-derived CDR1 and CDR2 are SGHTA and FQGNSA. In nucleotides, the CDR3 is TGTGCCAGCAGCTGGGACCCCTACACAGATACGCAGTATTTT. Translated, it gives CASSWDPYTDTQYF.

This chain links TRBV12-3 or TRBV12-4 with TRBJ1-4; TRBD1 agrees at 7 bases. The CDR3 length is 16 residues. The ends lost 4 bases at V and 7 bases at J; junction bases unmatched: 12. Written as DNA, the CDR3 is TGTGCCAGCAGTTCCTACCGACAGGGTGGCGGTGAAAAACTGTTTTTT. It yields the protein CASSSYRQGGGEKLFF.

V usage is TRBV11-3 and J usage is TRBJ2-3; D uncertain. Trimming took 5 bases from V and 7 from J, leaving 7 bases between them. In germline, CDR1 is SGHNT, CDR2 YENEEA. The CDR3 totals 11 residues. CDR3 sequence reads: CASSALNTQYF. The CDR3 DNA is TGTGCCAGCAGCGCCCTTAATACGCAGTATTTT.

The chain couples TRBV5-1 to TRBJ2-3, with 9 bases that match TRBD2. V was clipped by 0 bases and J by 6 bases; unmatched bases: 11. Germline V gene sequence: CDR1 SGHRS, CDR2 YFSETQ. The CDR3 contains 17 residues. The CDR3 here is CASSLVALAGVRDTQYF. For the CDR3, the DNA is TGCGCCAGCAGCTTGGTAGCGTTAGCGGGAGTTCGCGATACGCAGTATTTT.

With respect to this clonotype: Germline and junction disagree at one end, which may indicate a read error. CDR3 in DNA: TGCTGTGCCGAAGGGCTAGCGGGGGGACAACGCTACAATGAGCAGTTCTTC. The encoded protein is CCAEGLAGGQRYNEQFF. The chain recombines TRBV20-1 with TRBJ2-1; 11 bases line up with TRBD2. Germline CDR1 and CDR2: DFQATT and SNEGSKA (reference sequence). This CDR3 region has 17 residues.

This clonotype was picked up a small number of times. The chain employs TRBV2 and TRBJ1-5, with TRBD1 matching over 8 bases. V lost 5 bases, J lost 0 bases, and 3 bases stayed unmatched. Germline CDR1 reads SNHLY; CDR2 reads FYNNEI. CDR3 length: 15 amino acids. DNA of the CDR3: TGTGCCAGCAGTTCGGACAGGGCTAGCAATCAGCCCCAGCATTTT. Amino acids: CASSSDRASNQPQHF.

In its sample, this clonotype was seen a few times. This chain uses TRBV10-3 with TRBJ2-7; D not resolved. V shed 5 bases and J shed 0 bases, with 11 bases lying between them. This CDR3 contains 14 residues. Germline V lookup: CDR1 ENHRY, CDR2 SYGVKD. The CDR3, as DNA: TGTGCCATCAGTTTCGGACGGACCTCCTACGAGCAGTACTTC. This codes for CAISFGRTSYEQYF.

This clonotype was observed a few times. The genes are TRBV11-2 and TRBJ2-1; no clear D. The CDR3 runs to 14 residues. Deletions cut 1 base from V and 6 bases from J, with 10 bases between. Germline CDR1 SGHAT, CDR2 FQNNGV. Written as DNA, the CDR3 is TGTGCCAGCAGCTTAGGACGGCGTCTCAATGAGCAGTTCTTC. Its protein product is CASSLGRRLNEQFF.

In its sample, this clonotype was seen a few times. This rearrangement joins TRBV6-1 to TRBJ1-4; no clear D. There are 13 residues in the CDR3. The V gene lost 5 bases and the J gene lost 8 bases, with 12 bases spanning the gap. Per the germline V gene, CDR1 is MNHNS and CDR2 is SASEGT. The DNA for the CDR3 is TGTGCCAGCAGTCGGAGAGGTTGGGAAAAACTGTTTTTT. Residues: CASSRRGWEKLFF.

This clonotype was detected a few times. This rearrangement joins TRBV7-2 to TRBJ2-7, with 8 bases identical to TRBD2. CDR3 length equals 16 residues. Germline V CDR1 and CDR2: SGHTA, FQGNSA. V dropped 7 bases and J dropped 2; count of bases not matched to a gene: 13. The CDR3 DNA follows: TGTGCCAGCACCTCTAGCGGGTCTAGCGGCACCTACGAGCAGTACTTC. Encoded protein: CASTSSGSSGTYEQYF. The variable domain in full, completed from reference TRBV7-2 and TRBJ2-7, reads GAGVSQSPSNKVTEKGKDVELRCDPISGHTALYWYRQSLGQGLEFLIYFQGNSAPDKSGLPSDRFSAERTGGSVSTLTIQRTQQEDSAVYLCASTSSGSSGTYEQYFGPGTRLTVT.

This clonotype was recorded a few times. The chain recombines TRBV7-3 with TRBJ2-5; TRBD2 is a possible D gene (6 bases). CDR1 and CDR2 (germline): SGHTA, FQGTGA. The CDR3 extends over 15 amino acids. Trimming left V 2 bases short and J 2 bases short, with 12 bases between. Written as DNA, the CDR3 is TGTGCCAGCAGCTTACGGGGACTGGGGCAAGAGACCCAGTACTTC. Encoded protein: CASSLRGLGQETQYF.

This clonotype was picked up a small number of times. This chain joins TRBV20-1 and TRBJ2-5; 8 bases align to TRBD2. Per germline, CDR1 DFQATT and CDR2 SNEGSKA (reference sequence). V lost 6 bases to trimming and J lost 5 bases; unmatched junction nucleotides: 8. The CDR3 extends over 13 amino acids. The CDR3 nucleotides read TGCAGTGCGGCACCCGGGGGGGATGAGACCCAGTACTTC. This translates into CSAAPGGDETQYF.

The rearrangement uses TRBV5-1 and TRBJ2-7; tentative D call: TRBD2 (5 bases). Germline V gene lookup returns CDR1 SGHRS and CDR2 YFSETQ. Trimming removed 4 bases from V and 2 bases from J, with 10 bases in between. CDR3 size: 13 residues. The CDR3 region has the DNA TGCGCCAGCAGCCCGGAGGCGCCCTACGAGCAGTACTTC. It translates to CASSPEAPYEQYF. Full variable domain (remainder filled in from reference TRBV5-1 and TRBJ2-7): KAGVTQTPRYLIKTRGQQVTLSCSPISGHRSVSWYQQTPGQGLQFLFEYFSETQRNKGNFPGRFSGRQFSNSRSEMNVSTLELGDSALYLCASSPEAPYEQYFGPGTRLTVT.

Only a few counts were recorded for this clonotype. The rearrangement uses TRBV4-2 and TRBJ2-5; 7 positions match TRBD2. From germline, CDR1 is LGHNA and CDR2 YNFKEQ. There are 19 residues in the CDR3. The J segment lost 1 base and the V segment lost 1 base, leaving 15 bases of the junction unmatched. In DNA form, the CDR3 reads TGTGCCAGCAGCCAAGGGCGGTCTAGCGGTGGCCTACCCCAAGAGACCCAGTACTTC. It codes for CASSQGRSSGGLPQETQYF.

J is TRBJ1-4 and V is TRBV6-1; D is perhaps TRBD1 (6 bases). This CDR3 region has 16 residues. Germline values: CDR1 MNHNS, CDR2 SASEGT. V was shortened by 6 bases and J by 0 bases, with 14 bases between the two germline ends. CDR3 nucleotide sequence: TGTGCCAGCAGGCTACAGGGAGGAGCAACTAATGAAAAACTGTTTTTT. This gives the protein CASRLQGGATNEKLFF.

The chain joins TRBV5-1 to TRBJ1-6; 7 bases line up with TRBD1. The CDR3 extends over 14 amino acids. From germline, CDR1 is SGHRS and CDR2 YFSETQ. J gave up 9 bases and V 7 bases, and 10 bases lay outside the gene matches. This chain's CDR3 is CASRDRVGSSPLHF. The DNA for the CDR3 is TGCGCCAGCCGTGACAGGGTCGGGAGTTCACCCCTCCACTTT. The variable domain in full, completed from reference TRBV5-1 and TRBJ1-6, reads KAGVTQTPRYLIKTRGQQVTLSCSPISGHRSVSWYQQTPGQGLQFLFEYFSETQRNKGNFPGRFSGRQFSNSRSEMNVSTLELGDSALYLCASRDRVGSSPLHFGNGTRLTVT.

The genes are TRBV20-1 and TRBJ2-7, with a tentative D call TRBD1 (5 bases). There are 13 residues in the CDR3. Germline V gene lookup returns CDR1 DFQATT and CDR2 SNEGSKA (reference sequence). Trimming left V 6 bases short and J 2 bases short, with 14 bases between. The CDR3 DNA follows: TGCAGTGCCTCCCCGACAGATACCTACGAGCAGTACTTC. Protein: CSASPTDTYEQYF.

This clonotype was found a few times. The rearrangement links TRBV2 to TRBJ2-1, with D possibly being TRBD2 (6 bases). This CDR3 has 17 residues. The germline gives CDR1 SNHLY, CDR2 FYNNEI. Trimming took 7 bases from V and 1 from J, leaving 20 bases between them. This CDR3 reads CASKVGRGPLSYNEQFF. DNA for the CDR3: TGTGCCAGCAAGGTTGGGCGGGGACCACTTTCCTACAATGAGCAGTTCTTC.

This sequence joins TRBV12-3 or TRBV12-4 and TRBJ1-1; D gene unclear. The CDR3 sequence is 13 residues long. Trimming cost V 3 bases and J 1 base, with 6 bases left between them. CDR3 in amino acids: CASSFRPNTEAFF. CDR3 coding DNA: TGTGCCAGCAGTTTTCGACCGAACACTGAAGCTTTCTTT.

This clonotype was seen more than once but under ten times. V gene TRBV12-5 combines with J gene TRBJ2-1, with D perhaps matching TRBD1 (5 bases). V dropped 7 bases and J dropped 0 bases, with 19 bases sitting between them. This CDR3 region has 17 residues. Germline lookup yields CDR1 LGHNT and CDR2 FRNRAP. Here the CDR3 reads CASALLGPPSSYNEQFF. In DNA form, the CDR3 reads TGTGCTAGTGCCCTCCTGGGGCCTCCCAGCTCCTACAATGAGCAGTTCTTC.

The chain is built from TRBV9 and TRBJ2-1; 8 nucleotides agree with TRBD2. The CDR3 is 16 amino acids. V lost 4 bases and J lost 9; bases outside the gene matches: 15. CDR1 is SGDLS, CDR2 YYNGEE, per germline. CDR3 DNA sequence: TGTGCCAGCAGCCCCCGGCAAGCGGGGGCTGGATTTGAGCAGTTCTTC. Its protein product is CASSPRQAGAGFEQFF.

The rearrangement links TRBV20-1 to TRBJ2-3; 11 nucleotides line up with TRBD2. From germline, CDR1 is DFQATT and CDR2 SNEGSKA (reference sequence). V was clipped by 4 bases and J by 4 bases; unmatched bases: 13. This CDR3 spans 17 amino acids. CDR3 amino acids: CSATPISLAGVSDTQYF. The CDR3, as DNA: TGCAGTGCTACCCCAATCTCACTAGCGGGAGTGTCAGATACGCAGTATTTT.

The J gene is TRBJ2-1, the V gene TRBV20-1; 16 nucleotides match TRBD2. Germline CDR1 and CDR2: DFQATT and SNEGSKA (reference sequence). The CDR3 loop spans 20 amino acids. The V and J ends lost 0 bases and 0 bases, in that order; junction bases with no gene match: 8. The CDR3 DNA reads as TGCAGTGCTAGAGATATAGGGACTAGCGGGAGGGCGGCCTCCTACAATGAGCAGTTCTTC. This translates into CSARDIGTSGRAASYNEQFF.

In DNA form, the CDR3 reads TGTGCCAGCAGAGGGACAGTGGGAGTGGGTGAGCAGTTCTTC. This encodes CASRGTVGVGEQFF. The chain joins TRBV2 to TRBJ2-1; 7 nucleotides align to TRBD1. With 6 bases clipped from V and 9 bases from J, the junction kept 11 bases outside the gene matches. Per germline, CDR1 SNHLY and CDR2 FYNNEI. There are 14 residues in the CDR3.

This clonotype was seen a handful of times. This chain links TRBV12-3 or TRBV12-4 with TRBJ2-7; no clear D. Trimming took off 2 bases at V and 3 bases at J, with 11 bases between the two ends. There are 14 residues in the CDR3. CDR3: CASSLRVALYEQYF. The CDR3 DNA reads as TGTGCCAGCAGTTTAAGGGTGGCCCTCTACGAGCAGTACTTC.

V gene TRBV7-2 combines with J gene TRBJ2-7; TRBD1 or TRBD2 may be the D gene (6 bases each). Germline CDR1 SGHTA, CDR2 FQGNSA. The germline V and J ends were trimmed by 1 base and 5 bases, with 18 bases remaining between them. This CDR3 is built from 16 residues. The CDR3: CASSLGSEGVLNEQYF. The CDR3 nucleotides read TGTGCCAGCAGCTTAGGGTCGGAGGGGGTTCTCAACGAGCAGTACTTC. The full variable domain, rest sourced from reference TRBV7-2 and TRBJ2-7, is GAGVSQSPSNKVTEKGKDVELRCDPISGHTALYWYRQSLGQGLEFLIYFQGNSAPDKSGLPSDRFSAERTGGSVSTLTIQRTQQEDSAVYLCASSLGSEGVLNEQYFGPGTRLTVT.

This chain connects TRBV11-2 to TRBJ2-3; 9 nucleotides line up with TRBD2. Germline CDR1 reads SGHAT; CDR2 reads FQNNGV. CDR3 length: 16 residues. The trim removed 2 bases at V and 2 bases at J, leaving 5 bases unmatched. As DNA, the CDR3 is TGTGCCAGCAGCTTACGACTAGCGGACTACACAGATACGCAGTATTTT. Translation gives CASSLRLADYTDTQYF.